Sequencing of this T cell receptor (beta chain) was carried out in a study of OX40 agonist ivuxolimab in advanced cancers. Study context: Patients enrolled in dose escalation were diagnosed with hepatocellular carcinoma, melanoma, renal cell or head and neck cancer.

V shed 7 bases, J shed 4 bases, and the junction held 6 bases outside the gene matches. The germline gives CDR1 SEHNR, CDR2 FQNEAQ (reference sequence). This CDR3 spans 15 amino acids. Some clones are missing from TCRdb's copy, which holds only in-frame ones; the method was immunoSEQ multiplex PCR. The sample has about 28,000 clones; about 86% are singletons. This TCR came from an adult with an advanced solid tumor such as melanoma, head and neck, liver or kidney cancer. Sequences were derived from CD4+ or CD8+ T cells sorted from blood, sampled in a trial of the OX40 agonist ivuxolimab. This chain links TRBV7-9 with TRBJ2-3; TRBD2 matches at 12 bases. The DNA for the CDR3 is TGTGCCAGCACCCAGACTAGCGGGGGTCCAGATACGCAGTATTTT. This encodes CASTQTSGGPDTQYF.